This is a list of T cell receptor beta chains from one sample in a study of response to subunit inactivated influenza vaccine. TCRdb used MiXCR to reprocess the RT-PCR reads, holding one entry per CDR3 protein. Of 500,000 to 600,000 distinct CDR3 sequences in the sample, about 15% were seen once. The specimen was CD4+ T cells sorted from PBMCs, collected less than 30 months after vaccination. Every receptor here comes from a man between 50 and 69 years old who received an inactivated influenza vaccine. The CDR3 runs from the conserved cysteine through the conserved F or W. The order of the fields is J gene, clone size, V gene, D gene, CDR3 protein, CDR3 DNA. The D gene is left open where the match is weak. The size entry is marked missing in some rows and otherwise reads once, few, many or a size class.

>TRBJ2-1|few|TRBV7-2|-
CASTSDRGSYNEQFF
TGTGCCAGCACCTCCGACCGGGGGAGCTACAATGAGCAGTTCTTC
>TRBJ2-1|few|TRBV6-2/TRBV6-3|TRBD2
CASTLGLAGVEQFF
TGTGCCAGCACTTTAGGTCTAGCGGGAGTTGAGCAGTTCTTC
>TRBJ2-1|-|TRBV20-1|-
CSARPAGGQAVQFF
TGCAGTGCTAGACCCGCTGGAGGGCAAGCGGTGCAGTTCTTC
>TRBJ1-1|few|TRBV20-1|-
CSARDVGHINTEAFF
TGCAGTGCTAGAGACGTGGGACATATCAACACTGAAGCTTTCTTT
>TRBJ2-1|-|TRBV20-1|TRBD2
CSAPITSGNNEQFF
TGCAGTGCCCCAATAACTAGCGGGAACAATGAGCAGTTCTTC
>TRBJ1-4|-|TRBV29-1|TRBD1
CSVDPGRGHEKLFF
TGCAGCGTTGACCCTGGCAGGGGGCATGAAAAACTGTTTTTT
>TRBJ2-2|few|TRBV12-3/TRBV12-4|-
CASTTGYQNTGELFF
TGTGCCAGCACCACAGGGTACCAGAACACCGGGGAGCTGTTTTTT
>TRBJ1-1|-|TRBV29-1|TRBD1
CSVEAQGASEAFF
TGCAGCGTTGAGGCGCAGGGGGCATCTGAAGCTTTCTTT
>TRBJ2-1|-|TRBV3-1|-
CASSLVTRRHNEQFF
TGTGCCAGCAGCCTAGTGACAAGGCGGCACAATGAGCAGTTCTTC
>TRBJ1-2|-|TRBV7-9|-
CASSLNRALYGYTF
TGTGCCAGCAGCTTGAACAGGGCGCTATATGGCTACACCTTC
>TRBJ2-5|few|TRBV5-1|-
CASSLASTLQETQYF
TGCGCCAGCAGCTTGGCCAGTACCTTGCAAGAGACCCAGTACTTC
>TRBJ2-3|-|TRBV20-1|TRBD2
CSARLGGSADTQYF
TGCAGTGCTAGACTCGGCGGGAGCGCAGATACGCAGTATTTT
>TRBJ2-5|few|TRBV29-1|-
CSVARSGGQTQYF
TGCAGCGTTGCCCGTTCCGGCGGTCAGACCCAGTACTTC
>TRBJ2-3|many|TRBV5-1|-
CASSWGRGGTDTQYF
TGCGCCAGCAGCTGGGGAAGGGGGGGCACAGATACGCAGTATTTT
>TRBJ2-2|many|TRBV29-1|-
CGFQEQGITGELFF
TGCGGATTCCAGGAGCAGGGAATCACCGGGGAGCTGTTTTTT
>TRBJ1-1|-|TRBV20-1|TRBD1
CSADRGLNTEAFF
TGCAGTGCTGATAGGGGGCTGAACACTGAAGCTTTCTTT
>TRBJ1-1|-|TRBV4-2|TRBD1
CASSPQGGSGAFF
TGTGCCAGCAGCCCCCAGGGGGGGAGTGGAGCTTTCTTT
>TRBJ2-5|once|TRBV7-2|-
CASSLLAKETRYF
TGTGCCAGCAGCCTACTAGCAAAAGAGACCCGGTACTTC
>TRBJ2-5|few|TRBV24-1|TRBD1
CATSDSGTGDQETQYF
TGTGCCACCAGTGATTCCGGGACAGGAGACCAAGAGACCCAGTACTTC
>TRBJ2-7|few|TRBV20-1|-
CSARDLISSYEQYF
TGCAGTGCTAGAGATCTGATCAGCTCCTACGAGCAGTACTTC
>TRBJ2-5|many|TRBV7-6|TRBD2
CASSLGLPKETQYF
TGTGCCAGCAGCTTGGGACTACCGAAAGAGACCCAGTACTTC
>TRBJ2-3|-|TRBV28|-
CASSLSSLGTDTQYF
TGTGCCAGCAGTTTAAGTAGCCTGGGCACAGATACGCAGTATTTT
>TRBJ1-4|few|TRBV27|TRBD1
CASSPRLAGTGVEKLFF
TGTGCCAGCAGTCCGAGACTGGCCGGGACAGGGGTCGAAAAACTGTTTTTT
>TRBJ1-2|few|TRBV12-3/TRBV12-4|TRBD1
CASRRWGQGYGYTF
TGTGCCAGCAGGAGGTGGGGACAGGGGTATGGCTACACCTTC
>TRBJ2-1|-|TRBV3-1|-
CASSKGGPYESYNEQFF
TGTGCCAGCAGCAAAGGGGGACCCTATGAGTCGTACAATGAGCAGTTCTTC
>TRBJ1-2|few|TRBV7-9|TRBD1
CASRRDMTGGYTF
TGTGCCAGCAGAAGAGATATGACAGGGGGCTACACCTTC
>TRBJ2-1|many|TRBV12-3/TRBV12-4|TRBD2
CASTPGLAGGNEQFF
TGTGCCAGCACCCCGGGACTAGCCGGGGGGAATGAGCAGTTCTTC
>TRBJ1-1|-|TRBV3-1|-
CASSQLTGGFEAFF
TGTGCCAGCAGCCAACTCACTGGAGGATTTGAAGCTTTCTTT
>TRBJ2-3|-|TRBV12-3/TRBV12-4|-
CASSLSDHSTDTQYF
TGTGCCAGCAGTTTATCAGACCATAGCACAGATACGCAGTATTTT
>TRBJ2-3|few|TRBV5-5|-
CASSWSRGDTQYF
TGTGCCAGCAGCTGGTCCCGGGGAGATACGCAGTATTTT
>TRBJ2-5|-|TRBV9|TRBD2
CASSVAPSGGYQTQYF
TGTGCCAGCAGCGTAGCTCCCAGCGGGGGTTATCAGACCCAGTACTTC
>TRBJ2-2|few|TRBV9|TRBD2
CASSGPPGLAAVNTGELFF
TGTGCCAGCAGCGGACCGCCGGGACTAGCGGCTGTGAACACCGGGGAGCTGTTTTTT
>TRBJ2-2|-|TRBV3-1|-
CASSWLAETTGELFF
TGTGCCAGCAGTTGGCTAGCAGAGACAACCGGGGAGCTGTTTTTT
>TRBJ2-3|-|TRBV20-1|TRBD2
CSATTSGRAGSTDTQYF
TGCAGTGCTACGACTAGCGGGAGGGCCGGGAGCACAGATACGCAGTATTTT
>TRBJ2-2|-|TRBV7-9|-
CASSTRDNTGELFF
TGTGCCAGCAGCACCCGGGACAACACCGGGGAGCTGTTTTTT
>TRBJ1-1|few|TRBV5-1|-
CASSLSPLWQANEAFF
TGCGCCAGCAGCTTGAGCCCTTTGTGGCAGGCCAATGAAGCTTTCTTT
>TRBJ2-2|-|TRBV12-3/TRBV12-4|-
CASHGVPPGELFF
TGTGCCAGCCATGGGGTGCCCCCGGGGGAGCTGTTTTTT
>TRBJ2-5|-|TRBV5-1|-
CASSKGKAETQYF
TGCGCCAGCAGCAAGGGGAAGGCTGAGACCCAGTACTTC
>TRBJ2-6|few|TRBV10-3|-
CAISGTVSGANVLTF
TGTGCCATCAGTGGGACAGTGTCTGGGGCCAACGTCCTGACTTTC
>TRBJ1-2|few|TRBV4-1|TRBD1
CASSQGQGMNDYGYTF
TGCGCCAGCAGCCAAGGACAGGGGATGAACGACTATGGCTACACCTTC
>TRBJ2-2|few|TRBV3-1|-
CASSHRRTRNTGELFF
TGTGCCAGCAGCCACCGAAGGACCAGAAACACCGGGGAGCTGTTTTTT
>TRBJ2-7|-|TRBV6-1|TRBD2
CASASGSTYEQYF
TGTGCCAGCGCTAGCGGGTCAACCTACGAGCAGTACTTC
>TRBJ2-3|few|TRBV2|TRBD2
CASSEILAGDTQYF
TGTGCCAGCAGTGAAATCTTAGCGGGAGATACGCAGTATTTT
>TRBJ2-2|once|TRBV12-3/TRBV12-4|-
CASSLVSGTRNTGELFF
TGTGCCAGCAGTTTAGTGTCAGGGACAAGGAACACCGGGGAGCTGTTTTTT
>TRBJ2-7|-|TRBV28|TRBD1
CASRPAGQGNYEQYF
TGTGCCAGCAGGCCGGCGGGACAGGGAAACTACGAGCAGTACTTC
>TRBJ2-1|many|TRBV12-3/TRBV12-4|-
CASSLQGNEQFF
TGTGCCAGCAGCTTACAGGGAAATGAGCAGTTCTTC
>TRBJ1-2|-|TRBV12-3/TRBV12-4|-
CASSTSPLGGYTF
TGTGCCAGCAGCACCTCCCCTCTGGGAGGCTACACCTTC
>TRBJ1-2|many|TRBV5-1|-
CASNSHGGYGYTF
TGCGCCAGCAACTCACATGGAGGGTATGGCTACACCTTC
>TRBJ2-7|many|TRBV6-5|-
CASSYRREQYF
TGTGCCAGCAGTTATAGACGCGAGCAGTACTTC
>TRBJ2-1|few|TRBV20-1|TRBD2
CSARGLAGSNEQFF
TGCAGTGCTAGGGGACTAGCGGGTAGCAATGAGCAGTTCTTC
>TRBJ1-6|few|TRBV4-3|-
CASSQDGDGSNSPLHF
TGCGCCAGCAGCCAAGATGGGGACGGTTCTAATTCACCCCTCCACTTT
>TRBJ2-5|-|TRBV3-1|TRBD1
CASSQPGGQVQETQYF
TGTGCCAGCAGCCAACCCGGTGGACAGGTACAAGAGACCCAGTACTTC
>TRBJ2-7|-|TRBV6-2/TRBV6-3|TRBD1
CASSYSGSDRAEQYF
TGTGCCAGCAGTTACTCCGGATCCGACAGGGCCGAGCAGTACTTC
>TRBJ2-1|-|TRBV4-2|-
CASSQGRRPYNEQFF
TGTGCCAGCAGCCAGGGAAGGAGGCCCTACAATGAGCAGTTCTTC
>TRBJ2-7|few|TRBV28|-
CASTPGNEYEQYF
TGTGCCAGCACCCCAGGAAACGAGTACGAGCAGTACTTC
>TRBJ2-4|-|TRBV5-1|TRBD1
CASSLLGTENIQYF
TGCGCCAGCAGCTTGTTAGGGACAGAAAACATTCAGTACTTC
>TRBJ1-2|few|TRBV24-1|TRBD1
CATSVRAGGIDGYTF
TGTGCCACCAGTGTCCGGGCAGGGGGCATTGATGGCTACACCTTC
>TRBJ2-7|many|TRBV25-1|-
CASSQETGAYEQYF
TGTGCCAGCAGTCAGGAGACAGGAGCCTACGAGCAGTACTTC
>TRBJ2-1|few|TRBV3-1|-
CAVGAVTNEQFF
TGTGCCGTCGGGGCTGTAACTAATGAGCAGTTCTTC